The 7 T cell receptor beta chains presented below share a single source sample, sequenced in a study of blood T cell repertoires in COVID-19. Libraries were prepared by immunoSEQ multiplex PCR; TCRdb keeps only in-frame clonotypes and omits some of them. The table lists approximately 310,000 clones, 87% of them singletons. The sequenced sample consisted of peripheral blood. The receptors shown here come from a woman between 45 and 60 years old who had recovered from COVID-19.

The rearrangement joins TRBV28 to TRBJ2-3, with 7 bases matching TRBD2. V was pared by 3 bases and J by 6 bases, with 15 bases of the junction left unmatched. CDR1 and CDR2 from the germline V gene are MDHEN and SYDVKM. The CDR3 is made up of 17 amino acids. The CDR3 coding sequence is TGTGCCAGCAGTTTTGTCATAAGCGGGAACTTTGAGGATACGCAGTATTTT. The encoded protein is CASSFVISGNFEDTQYF.

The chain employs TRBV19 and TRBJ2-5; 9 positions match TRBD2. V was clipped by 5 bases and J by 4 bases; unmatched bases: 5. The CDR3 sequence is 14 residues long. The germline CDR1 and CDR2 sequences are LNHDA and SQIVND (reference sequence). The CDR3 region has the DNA TGTGCCAGTAGTGGTGGACTAGCGAGAGAGACCCAGTACTTC. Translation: CASSGGLARETQYF.

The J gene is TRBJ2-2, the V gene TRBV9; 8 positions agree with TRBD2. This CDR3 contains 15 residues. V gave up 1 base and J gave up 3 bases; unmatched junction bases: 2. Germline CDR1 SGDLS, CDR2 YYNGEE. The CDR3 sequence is CASSVTGGDTGELFF. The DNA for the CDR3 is TGTGCCAGCAGCGTAACGGGAGGGGACACCGGGGAGCTGTTTTTT. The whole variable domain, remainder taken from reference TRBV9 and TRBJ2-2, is DSGVTQTPKHLITATGQRVTLRCSPRSGDLSVYWYQQSLDQGLQFLIQYYNGEERAKGNILERFSAQQFPDLHSELNLSSLELGDSALYFCASSVTGGDTGELFFGEGSRLTVL.

As DNA, the CDR3 is TGTGCCAGCAGTTGGCAGGGCGCTGGGGAAAAACTGTTTTTT. Its protein product is CASSWQGAGEKLFF. V is TRBV6-5 and J is TRBJ1-4, with a tentative D call TRBD1 (5 bases). The germline CDR1 and CDR2 sequences are MNHEY and SVGAGI. There are 14 residues in the CDR3. Trimming removed 4 bases from V and 8 bases from J, with 14 bases in between.

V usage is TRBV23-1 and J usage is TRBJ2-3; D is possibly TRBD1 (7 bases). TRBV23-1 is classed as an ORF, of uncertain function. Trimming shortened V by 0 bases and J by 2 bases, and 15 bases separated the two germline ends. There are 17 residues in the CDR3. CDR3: CASSQSSRGVNTDTQYF. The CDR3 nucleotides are TGCGCCAGCAGTCAATCGAGCAGGGGGGTCAACACAGATACGCAGTATTTT.

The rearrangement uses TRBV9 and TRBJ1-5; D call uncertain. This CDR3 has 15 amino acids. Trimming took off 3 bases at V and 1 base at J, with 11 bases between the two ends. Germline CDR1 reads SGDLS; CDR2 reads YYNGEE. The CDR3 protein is CASSERPDSNQPQHF. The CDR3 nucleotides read TGTGCCAGCAGCGAGCGCCCAGACAGCAATCAGCCCCAGCATTTT.

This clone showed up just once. The CDR3 is CAWSVRTGRGYTF. DNA of the CDR3: TGTGCCTGGAGTGTCAGGACAGGGAGAGGCTACACCTTC. This chain connects TRBV30 to TRBJ1-2, with 8 positions matching TRBD1. Germline CDR1 is GTSNPN and CDR2 is SVGIG (reference sequence). The V and J ends lost 0 bases and 8 bases, in that order; junction bases with no gene match: 5. The CDR3 is 13 amino acids.